Below are 31 T cell receptor beta chains sequenced from a single sample in a study of CXCR3-negative and CXCR3-positive naive CD8 T cells. No antigens are known for them. In preparing the TRB cDNA libraries, 5' RACE with UMI labels was used. TCRdb re-called the 5' RACE reads and catalogs CDR3 proteins one per entry, DNA excluded. The repertoire table contains 150,000 to 170,000 distinct CDR3 sequences. Study results and limitations: More hydrophobic TRB CDR3s occurred in CXCR3-positive than in CXCR3-negative naive cells.

Sequences were obtained from naive CXCR3+ CD8+ T cells from blood. Subset: CD45RO-CCR7+CD27+CD95- naive CD8+ T cells expressing CXCR3 (TNR3+). Receptors were obtained from a human donor in good health. Some clones in this sample may be carry-over from other donors' samples.

The chain joins TRBV12-3 or TRBV12-4 to TRBJ2-6. The CDR3 is 17 residues long. CDR3 loop: CASSLGSSSSGANVLTF.

V gene TRBV29-1 combines with J gene TRBJ2-1. Germline CDR1 and CDR2: SQVTM and ANQGSEA. The CDR3 runs 15 residues. The CDR3: CSVVGDPSSYNEQFF.

The chain uses TRBV12-3 or TRBV12-4 and TRBJ1-5; the D gene TCRdb calls, TRBD1, cannot be checked with no DNA. The CDR3 is 13 residues long. The CDR3 region is CASSPTGSQPQHF.

The rearrangement joins TRBV21-1 to TRBJ2-7; there is no DNA to check the TCRdb D call of TRBD1. TRBV21-1 is a documented pseudogene. The CDR3 consists of 16 residues. CDR3 residues: CASREPGQGNSYEQYF.

The chain couples TRBV4-1 to TRBJ2-1; there is no DNA to check the TCRdb D call of TRBD1. The CDR3 is made up of 15 amino acids. CDR1 and CDR2 from the germline V gene are MGHRA and YSYEKL. CDR3 region: CASSQGVGLYNEQFF.

The chain is built from TRBV12-3 or TRBV12-4 and TRBJ2-5; absent DNA, TCRdb's TRBD2 call cannot be checked. The CDR3 has 15 residues. Here the CDR3 reads CASSPLLRGREAQYF.

This sequence joins TRBV7-9 and TRBJ1-1; TCRdb outputs TRBD1, but without DNA this stays unchecked. CDR1 and CDR2 from the germline V gene are SEHNR and FQNEAQ (reference sequence). The CDR3 has 14 amino acids. This CDR3 reads CASSFGGQRGEAFF. Based on the CDR3 plus reference TRBV7-9 and TRBJ1-1, the full variable domain is DTGVSQNPRHKITKRGQNVTFRCDPISEHNRLYWYRQTLGQGPEFLTYFQNEAQLEKSRLLSDRFSAERPKGSFSTLEIQRTEQGDSAMYLCASSFGGQRGEAFFGQGTRLTVV.

The CDR3 loop is CASSEAGGYNEQFF. The chain combines TRBV24-1 with TRBJ2-1; lacking DNA, the TRBD2 call made by TCRdb goes unchecked. Germline V CDR1 and CDR2: KGHDR, SFDVKD. There are 14 residues in the CDR3.

The V call is TRBV29-1, the J call TRBJ2-2; the TRBD1 assignment by TCRdb is unverifiable without DNA. CDR3 length equals 14 residues. Germline V gives CDR1 SQVTM, CDR2 ANQGSEA. The CDR3 here is CSAPTGVNTGELFF.

The chain carries TRBV25-1 and TRBJ1-5; TCRdb's D call of TRBD1 is untestable without DNA. The CDR3 runs 16 residues. From germline, CDR1 is MGHDK and CDR2 SYGVNS. The CDR3 protein is CASSPKGGTVNQPQHF. The whole variable domain, filled in from reference TRBV25-1 and TRBJ1-5, reads EADIYQTPRYLVIGTGKKITLECSQTMGHDKMYWYQQDPGMELHLIHYSYGVNSTEKGDLSSESTVSRIRTEHFPLTLESARPSHTSQYLCASSPKGGTVNQPQHFGDGTRLSIL.

The V gene is TRBV29-1, the J gene TRBJ1-1; TCRdb lists TRBD1, though no DNA is available to test this call. The CDR3 covers 16 residues. In germline, CDR1 is SQVTM, CDR2 ANQGSEA. The CDR3 spells CSVVPGQGAAGTEAFF.

The V and J genes are TRBV7-3 and TRBJ2-2; TCRdb picks TRBD1, but there is no DNA to check that call. Germline CDR1 is SGHTA and CDR2 is FQGTGA. There are 13 residues in the CDR3. The chain's CDR3 is CAIRAANTGELFF.

The chain uses TRBV7-2 and TRBJ2-1; the D call from TCRdb, TRBD1, cannot be confirmed without DNA. Germline CDR1 SGHTA, CDR2 FQGNSA. CDR3 length: 14 residues. Here the CDR3 reads CASSFPAAYNEQFF.

The chain couples TRBV5-6 to TRBJ2-2; no DNA is available, so the TRBD1 call from TCRdb remains unchecked. This CDR3 has 13 residues. CDR1 is SGHDT, CDR2 YYEEEE, per germline. The CDR3: CASLIGAYGELFF.

The chain is built from TRBV20-1 and TRBJ2-3; TCRdb's assignment of TRBD2 cannot be checked, as there is no DNA. The CDR3 consists of 15 residues. Germline V gene sequence: CDR1 DFQATT, CDR2 SNEGSKA (reference sequence). This CDR3 is CSAHRGTSDADTQYF.

CDR3 in amino acids: CASRQGRAEQFF. The chain couples TRBV13 to TRBJ2-1; TCRdb outputs TRBD1, but without DNA this stays unchecked. Looked up from germline, CDR1 is PRHDT and CDR2 is FYEKMQ (reference sequence). The CDR3 totals 12 residues.

This sequence joins TRBV7-9 and TRBJ1-6; with no DNA, the TCRdb D assignment of TRBD1 cannot be verified. Germline V CDR1 and CDR2: SEHNR, FQNEAQ (reference sequence). The CDR3 is 14 residues long. CDR3 in amino acids: CASRSGTGGSPLHF.

This chain connects TRBV28 to TRBJ2-7; there is no DNA to check the TCRdb D call of TRBD1. The CDR3 consists of 16 residues. Per the germline V gene, CDR1 is MDHEN and CDR2 is SYDVKM. CDR3 region: CGSRLQGAGVLDEQYF.

The V call is TRBV4-3, the J call TRBJ2-7; lacking DNA, the TRBD1 call made by TCRdb goes unchecked. The germline V gene has CDR1 LGHNA and CDR2 YSLEER. This CDR3 region has 17 residues. CDR3 sequence: CASSQDDRRGSSYEQYF.

This sequence joins TRBV28 and TRBJ2-7; TCRdb's D gene call, TRBD1, goes unchecked for lack of DNA. Germline lookup yields CDR1 MDHEN and CDR2 SYDVKM. This CDR3 region has 14 residues. CDR3 in amino acids: CASSFGDSPGEQYF.

The V gene is TRBV28, the J gene TRBJ2-7. The CDR3 totals 12 residues. Germline V gene lookup returns CDR1 MDHEN and CDR2 SYDVKM. CDR3 residues: CASSPMYYEQYF.

The J gene is TRBJ2-1, the V gene TRBV3-1; with no DNA, the TCRdb D assignment of TRBD1 cannot be verified. The length of the CDR3 is 16 residues. Germline V gene data show CDR1 as LGHDT and CDR2 as YNNKEL (reference sequence). The CDR3 is CASSQDPAFSYNEQFF.

The CDR3 protein is CASSQVATGQETQYF. This chain links TRBV4-3 with TRBJ2-5; the D call of TRBD1 rests on TCRdb alone, since no DNA is present to check it. CDR3 size: 15 residues. CDR1 and CDR2 (germline): LGHNA, YSLEER.

The chain employs TRBV27 and TRBJ1-5; the TCRdb call, TRBD1, lacks DNA for checking. This CDR3 region has 15 residues. Germline-derived CDR1 and CDR2 are MNHEY and SMNVEV (reference sequence). The CDR3 reads CASRTGIYSNQPQHF.

V and J are TRBV5-4 and TRBJ1-2; the TCRdb call, TRBD1, lacks DNA for checking. Per the germline V gene, CDR1 is SGHNT and CDR2 is YYREEE (reference sequence). The CDR3 is 14 residues long. The CDR3: CASSSWDREDGYTF. Variable domain in full (rest from reference TRBV5-4 and TRBJ1-2): ETGVTQSPTHLIKTRGQQVTLRCSSQSGHNTVSWYQQALGQGPQFIFQYYREEENGRGNFPPRFSGLQFPNYSSELNVNALELDDSALYLCASSSWDREDGYTFGSGTRLTVV.

The genes are TRBV28 and TRBJ2-1; the TCRdb call, TRBD1, lacks DNA for checking. The CDR3 sequence is 12 residues long. Germline-derived CDR1 and CDR2 are MDHEN and SYDVKM. Here the CDR3 reads CASNLGGIEQFF.

The chain links TRBV28 to TRBJ2-1; TCRdb's assignment of TRBD2 cannot be checked, as there is no DNA. From germline, CDR1 is MDHEN and CDR2 SYDVKM. This CDR3 is 16 amino acids long. CDR3 protein: CASSPTSGNSYNEQFF.

The J gene is TRBJ2-3, the V gene TRBV2; TCRdb proposes TRBD2, but this gene call is untestable without DNA. Germline CDR1 and CDR2: SNHLY and FYNNEI. This CDR3 is 15 amino acids long. This CDR3 is CASRASGDRTDTQYF.

This sequence joins TRBV9 and TRBJ2-3; TCRdb picks TRBD1, but there is no DNA to check that call. The germline V gene has CDR1 SGDLS and CDR2 YYNGEE. The CDR3 loop spans 15 amino acids. CDR3 in amino acids: CASSEQGRDTDTQYF.

The J gene is TRBJ2-2, the V gene TRBV20-1; TCRdb picks TRBD1, but there is no DNA to check that call. The length of the CDR3 is 14 residues. Germline values: CDR1 DFQATT, CDR2 SNEGSKA (reference sequence). CDR3 region: CSASPAGGTGELFF.

V and J are TRBV25-1 and TRBJ2-5; TCRdb's D call, TRBD1, is unchecked because there is no DNA. The CDR3 consists of 15 residues. Per the germline V gene, CDR1 is MGHDK and CDR2 is SYGVNS. This chain's CDR3 is CASSDPGWNQETQYF.